This TCR beta chain was identified in a study of blood T cell repertoires in COVID-19. Study background: Sources were T cells, B-cell-depleted T cells, or PBMCs; the material itself was cDNA or gDNA.

The V segment lost 3 bases and the J segment 8 bases; nucleotides outside the gene matches: 4. CDR3 length equals 14 residues. Germline V gives CDR1 SEHNR, CDR2 FQNEAQ (reference sequence). The assay was immunoSEQ multiplex PCR, and TCRdb's table has in-frame clones only and misses some. The sample has 55,000 to 70,000 clones; over 60% are singletons. The receptor comes from a human donor in a cohort sampled during active COVID-19. J is TRBJ1-4 and V is TRBV7-9; TRBD1 matches at 9 bases. Sequencing was performed on peripheral blood. The DNA of the CDR3 is TGTGCCAGCAGCTTGGACAGGGGTGGGGAAAAACTGTTTTTT. Amino acids: CASSLDRGGEKLFF.